Each of the 28 T cell receptor beta chains below was sequenced from the same sample in a study of T-cell memory formation after mild COVID-19 (dated by TCRdb to about 2021). Libraries were constructed by 5' RACE. Instrument on record: Illumina NovaSeq 6000. TCRdb ran its own pipeline on the public reads, namely fastp trimming at Q25 and MiXCR clone calling, and kept in-frame beta chains. Merged by CDR3 protein, the rows form single entries marked with the most common genes and DNA. In all, the sample holds about 440,000 distinct CDR3 sequences, and 20% of those were seen once. Around 9.2% of the sample is held by the ten biggest clonotypes. Sequenced input: PBMCs or a T cell subset sorted from them (not recorded which). The receptors here all came from an adult woman who had mild COVID-19 (a few samples of this study predate the infection). The sample titles of this study are shuffled in the database, so cell type and time point are left out; the donor was told from shared clones.

There are a few counts of this clonotype. J is TRBJ2-1 and V is TRBV21-1. TRBV21-1 is assigned pseudogene status. The CDR3 spans 14 residues. The CDR3 loop reads CASSKLEGMHEQFF. The DNA of the CDR3 is TGTGCCAGCAGCAAATTGGAAGGGATGCATGAGCAGTTCTTC.

The V call is TRBV5-1, the J call TRBJ1-5; no clear D gene. This CDR3 region has 15 residues. Germline V gene lookup returns CDR1 SGHRS and CDR2 YFSETQ. Between the trimmed V and J ends, which lost 5 bases and 6 bases, there was a span of 18 bases. DNA for the CDR3: TGCGCCAGCAGGGTCCGCCCGGGCCCGAGTCAGCCCCAGCATTTT. This codes for CASRVRPGPSQPQHF.

The chain links TRBV7-9 to TRBJ2-3; 7 nucleotides align to TRBD2. CDR1 and CDR2 (germline): SEHNR, FQNEAQ (reference sequence). The CDR3 spans 17 residues. Losses at the gene ends were 4 bases for V and 3 bases for J; bases not matched to a gene: 13. CDR3 in amino acids: CASSYPAAGVGTDTQYF. DNA of the CDR3: TGTGCCAGCAGCTATCCTGCGGCGGGGGTTGGTACAGATACGCAGTATTTT.

The chain's CDR3 is CASSLKGPTLHF. For the CDR3, the DNA is TGTGCCAGCAGTTTAAAGGGGCCCACCCTCCACTTT. This sequence joins TRBV12-3 or TRBV12-4 and TRBJ1-6; a possible D gene is TRBD1 (5 bases). The CDR3 covers 12 residues. Trimming pared 2 bases from V and 14 bases from J, leaving 10 bases between.

The DNA for the CDR3 is TGTGCCAGCACTTCGGACAACTATGGCTACACCTTC. It yields the protein CASTSDNYGYTF. The V gene is TRBV6-5, the J gene TRBJ1-2; D is ambiguous. CDR1 is MNHEY, CDR2 SVGAGI, per germline. The V end was cut by 7 bases, the J end by 2 bases, with 8 bases between. This CDR3 comprises 12 residues.

The V and J genes are TRBV12-3 or TRBV12-4 and TRBJ1-4, with D uncertain. Trimming took 2 bases from V and 3 from J, leaving 10 bases between them. This CDR3 region has 15 residues. The chain's CDR3 is CASSLIFPANEKLFF. The CDR3 nucleotides read TGTGCCAGCAGTTTAATTTTTCCAGCTAATGAAAAACTGTTTTTT.

V is TRBV5-1 and J is TRBJ2-7; 7 bases line up with TRBD1. This CDR3 is 15 amino acids long. With 3 bases clipped from V and 2 bases from J, the junction kept 8 bases outside the gene matches. Germline CDR1 SGHRS, CDR2 YFSETQ. The CDR3 region is CASSWTGTDPYEQYF. Here the CDR3 DNA reads TGCGCCAGCAGCTGGACCGGGACAGATCCCTACGAGCAGTACTTC.

The V and J genes are TRBV2 and TRBJ2-5; TRBD1 matches at 9 bases. The CDR3 spans 14 residues. Germline trimming cut 6 bases from V and 5 bases from J; bases unmatched to any gene: 7. The germline V gene encodes CDR1 SNHLY and CDR2 FYNNEI. CDR3: CASRGQGYRETQYF. As DNA, the CDR3 is TGTGCCAGCAGGGGACAGGGCTACCGGGAGACCCAGTACTTC.

CDR3 DNA sequence: TGTGCCTGGAGTACCCTCAACTACGAGCAGTACTTC. It encodes CAWSTLNYEQYF. J is TRBJ2-7 and V is TRBV30; D not certain. The CDR3 runs 12 residues. CDR1 GTSNPN and CDR2 SVGIG come from the germline V gene (reference sequence). The V gene lost 2 bases and the J gene lost 3 bases, with 8 bases spanning the gap.

This clonotype was found a few times. CDR3 DNA sequence: TGTGCCAGCAGTTTCCAGGACAGACCCCACTATGGCTACACCTTC. Encoded protein: CASSFQDRPHYGYTF. The V call is TRBV6-5, the J call TRBJ1-2, with D perhaps TRBD1 (6 bases). Trimming cost V 4 bases and J 3 bases, with 15 bases left between them. Germline V lookup: CDR1 MNHEY, CDR2 SVGAGI. This CDR3 has 15 residues.

The table lists this clonotype with a few counts. Here the CDR3 reads CASSGAGVDTQYF. The DNA for the CDR3 is TGTGCCAGCAGCGGGGCTGGAGTGGATACGCAGTATTTT. The rearrangement joins TRBV14 to TRBJ2-3, with D possibly matching TRBD1 (5 bases). With 5 bases removed from V and 6 bases from J, the gap between germline ends came to 12 bases. Germline V gene data show CDR1 as SGHDN and CDR2 as FVKESK. The CDR3 is 13 amino acids.

This clonotype has a handful of counts. The genes are TRBV15 and TRBJ2-1; 8 nucleotides align to TRBD2. The V gene's germline CDR1 is LNHNV and CDR2 YYDKDF (reference sequence). The CDR3 consists of 19 residues. The trim removed 5 bases at V and 2 bases at J, leaving 17 bases unmatched. The CDR3 reads CATSDRRGGRAGAYNEQFF. CDR3 DNA sequence: TGTGCCACCAGCGACCGAAGGGGTGGTAGAGCGGGGGCCTACAATGAGCAGTTCTTC.

This clonotype has just a few counts. The rearrangement links TRBV6-6 to TRBJ1-6, with a tentative D call TRBD1 (5 bases). Trimming left V 7 bases short and J 0 bases short, with 10 bases between. The CDR3 totals 15 residues. The germline gives CDR1 MNHNY, CDR2 SVGAGI (reference sequence). This CDR3 is CASIGARSYNSPLHF. DNA for the CDR3: TGTGCCAGCATAGGGGCGCGCTCCTATAATTCACCCCTCCACTTT.

This clonotype was found a few times. The chain joins TRBV5-1 to TRBJ2-3; tentatively, D is TRBD2 (6 bases). Germline V CDR1 and CDR2: SGHRS, YFSETQ. Trimming shortened V by 5 bases and J by 6 bases, and 16 bases separated the two germline ends. This CDR3 has 14 residues. CDR3 DNA sequence: TGCGCCAGCAGAAAGGACGGGAGCTTGGATACGCAGTATTTT. It translates to CASRKDGSLDTQYF.

This clonotype was counted a few times. The chain carries TRBV5-1 and TRBJ1-1; D is possibly TRBD1 (5 bases). The CDR3 covers 16 residues. Trimming pared 4 bases from V and 4 bases from J, leaving 20 bases between. Germline-derived CDR1 and CDR2 are SGHRS and YFSETQ. The CDR3 region is CASSPVIGGVGTEAFF. The CDR3 DNA reads as TGCGCCAGCAGCCCGGTTATCGGGGGGGTCGGCACTGAAGCTTTCTTT.

This chain connects TRBV2 to TRBJ1-1, with D unresolved. CDR1 and CDR2 (germline): SNHLY, FYNNEI. The CDR3 has 14 amino acids. V was trimmed by 3 bases and J by 0 bases, leaving 8 bases between them. DNA for the CDR3: TGTGCCAGCAGTGATGTACTTGTGAACACTGAAGCTTTCTTT. Protein: CASSDVLVNTEAFF.

The chain recombines TRBV20-1 with TRBJ2-7, with 14 bases aligning to TRBD2. Trimming cost V 3 bases and J 2 bases; bases outside gene matches: 0. Germline V lookup: CDR1 DFQATT, CDR2 SNEGSKA (reference sequence). This CDR3 spans 14 amino acids. As DNA, the CDR3 is TGCAGTGCTAGGGGACTAGCGGGAGCCTACGAGCAGTACTTC. Amino acid sequence: CSARGLAGAYEQYF.

The chain combines TRBV7-9 with TRBJ2-1; D might be TRBD1 (5 bases). This CDR3 comprises 15 residues. Germline CDR1 reads SEHNR; CDR2 reads FQNEAQ (reference sequence). V was shortened by 5 bases and J by 1 base, with 12 bases between the two germline ends. CDR3 protein: CASSKTRDSYNEQFF. CDR3 in DNA: TGTGCCAGCAGCAAGACCAGGGATTCCTACAATGAGCAGTTCTTC. The variable domain in full, with the rest retrieved from reference TRBV7-9 and TRBJ2-1, is DTGVSQNPRHKITKRGQNVTFRCDPISEHNRLYWYRQTLGQGPEFLTYFQNEAQLEKSRLLSDRFSAERPKGSFSTLEIQRTEQGDSAMYLCASSKTRDSYNEQFFGPGTRLTVL.

This clonotype showed up just a few times. The genes are TRBV4-2 and TRBJ2-1; 7 bases are shared with TRBD2. The CDR3 totals 19 residues. Trimming removed 4 bases from V and 1 base from J; junction bases left unmatched: 16. Germline CDR1 LGHNA, CDR2 YNFKEQ. In DNA, the CDR3 is TGTGCCAGCAGCCCGGGGAGGGTCTGGGGTCGAGCTTCCTACAATGAGCAGTTCTTC. This gives the protein CASSPGRVWGRASYNEQFF.

The chain uses TRBV18 and TRBJ2-3; D unresolved. Trimming removed 3 bases at V and 1 base at J, with 14 bases between. The CDR3 covers 16 residues. CDR1 and CDR2 (germline): KGHSH, LQKENI. CDR3 amino acids: CASSPLWALGTDTQYF. CDR3 nucleotides: TGTGCCAGCTCACCCCTATGGGCTCTGGGCACAGATACGCAGTATTTT. Full variable domain (missing parts from reference TRBV18 and TRBJ2-3): NAGVMQNPRHLVRRRGQEARLRCSPMKGHSHVYWYRQLPEEGLKFMVYLQKENIIDESGMPKERFSAEFPKEGPSILRIQQVVRGDSAAYFCASSPLWALGTDTQYFGPGTRLTVL.

V and J are TRBV7-7 and TRBJ2-5, with D perhaps matching TRBD2 (6 bases). The CDR3 is 15 residues long. Germline V gene sequence: CDR1 SSHAT, CDR2 FNYEAQ (reference sequence). Trimming shortened V by 2 bases and J by 5 bases, and 15 bases separated the two germline ends. The CDR3 DNA reads as TGTGCCAGCAGCTTATTAGGAGGGAAAGGGGAGACCCAGTACTTC. Residues: CASSLLGGKGETQYF.

This chain connects TRBV19 to TRBJ2-7, with D perhaps matching TRBD1 (5 bases). This CDR3 is built from 16 residues. The V end was cut by 5 bases, the J end by 5 bases, with 22 bases between. Germline CDR1 reads LNHDA; CDR2 reads SQIVND (reference sequence). The CDR3 DNA reads as TGTGCCAGTAGTCCGACGTCCCAAGGGGTTCGGAACGAGCAGTACTTC. This encodes CASSPTSQGVRNEQYF.

The chain is built from TRBV6-5 and TRBJ2-3, with TRBD1 matching 9 bases. V gave up 6 bases and J gave up 6 bases; unmatched junction bases: 7. The germline V gene has CDR1 MNHEY and CDR2 SVGAGI. The CDR3 consists of 14 residues. In nucleotides, the CDR3 is TGTGCCAGCAGGATACAGGGGGCTGAGGATACGCAGTATTTT. Residues: CASRIQGAEDTQYF.

This clonotype was found a few times. J is TRBJ1-2 and V is TRBV7-8; TRBD1 might be the D (5 bases). The CDR3 spans 12 residues. With 8 bases removed from V and 7 bases from J, the gap between germline ends came to 14 bases. Germline CDR1 is SGHVS and CDR2 is FQNEAQ. CDR3 sequence: CASSGGRSGYTF. The CDR3 DNA is TGTGCCAGCTCCGGGGGTCGGAGTGGCTACACCTTC.

V gene TRBV5-5 combines with J gene TRBJ2-7; a possible D gene is TRBD2 (5 bases). The CDR3 contains 12 residues. Germline CDR1 SGHKS, CDR2 YYEKEE (reference sequence). Trimming took off 4 bases at V and 7 bases at J, with 12 bases between the two ends. The CDR3 DNA reads as TGTGCCAGCAGCGGCGGACTTAAAGAGCAGTACTTC. It encodes CASSGGLKEQYF.

This clonotype was detected a few times. The gene calls are TRBV19 and TRBJ2-1; D is unresolved. The germline CDR1 and CDR2 sequences are LNHDA and SQIVND (reference sequence). The germline V and J ends were trimmed by 4 bases and 0 bases, with 10 bases remaining between them. The CDR3 covers 15 residues. The CDR3 spells CASSRAASSYNEQFF. CDR3 in DNA: TGTGCCAGTAGTAGGGCGGCGAGCTCCTACAATGAGCAGTTCTTC.

The rearrangement links TRBV4-3 to TRBJ1-1; D might be TRBD1 (5 bases). The CDR3 totals 15 residues. Germline loops: CDR1 LGHNA, CDR2 YSLEER. Trimming shortened V by 4 bases and J by 4 bases, and 16 bases separated the two germline ends. The CDR3 bases are TGCGCCAGCAGCCCAATCGGCCAGGGCTCCACTGAAGCTTTCTTT. Amino acids: CASSPIGQGSTEAFF.

V is TRBV7-9 and J is TRBJ1-4; D is ambiguous. Trimming removed 3 bases at V and 4 bases at J, with 18 bases between. The CDR3 covers 17 residues. Germline V gene lookup returns CDR1 SEHNR and CDR2 FQNEAQ (reference sequence). The CDR3 region has the DNA TGTGCCAGCAGCTTGGGTCGGAGCCCCCCCAATAATGAAAAACTGTTTTTT. It encodes CASSLGRSPPNNEKLFF.